One sample yielded the 11 T cell receptor beta chains listed below, sequenced in a study of OX40 agonist ivuxolimab in advanced cancers. The repertoire was sequenced with immunoSEQ multiplex PCR; TCRdb's copy has only in-frame clones and lacks some. The table lists around 25,000 clones, about 83% of them singletons. The sequenced sample was CD4+ or CD8+ T cells sorted from blood, obtained in a trial of the OX40 agonist ivuxolimab. The source is an adult with an advanced solid tumor such as melanoma, head and neck, liver or kidney cancer.

J is TRBJ2-5 and V is TRBV27; 7 nucleotides align to TRBD1. CDR3 length equals 14 residues. V dropped 3 bases and J dropped 2; count of bases not matched to a gene: 3. Looked up from germline, CDR1 is MNHEY and CDR2 is SMNVEV (reference sequence). Here the CDR3 reads CASSLRGPQETQYF. CDR3 in DNA: TGTGCCAGCAGTTTGAGGGGGCCTCAAGAGACCCAGTACTTC.

The chain carries TRBV30 and TRBJ1-4; the D is unclear. V gave up 0 bases and J gave up 5 bases, with 13 bases separating them. Germline CDR1 is GTSNPN and CDR2 is SVGIG (reference sequence). The CDR3 length is 15 residues. The CDR3 nucleotides read TGTGCCTGGAGTGTACGGGGTTCGGAGAATGAAAAACTGTTTTTT. Translation gives CAWSVRGSENEKLFF.

There are a few counts of this clone. V gene TRBV29-1 combines with J gene TRBJ1-1, with D possibly being TRBD1 (5 bases). The V and J ends lost 6 bases and 6 bases respectively, with 17 bases between them. Per germline, CDR1 SQVTM and CDR2 ANQGSEA. The CDR3 has 13 amino acids. The CDR3: CSVGRGVKAEAFF. In DNA, the CDR3 is TGCAGCGTGGGCCGGGGGGTGAAGGCTGAAGCTTTCTTT.

This clone was found once. The chain has TRBV27 and TRBJ1-5; the D gene is possibly TRBD1 (6 bases). Deletions cut 3 bases from V and 3 bases from J, with 12 bases between. Looked up from germline, CDR1 is MNHEY and CDR2 is SMNVEV (reference sequence). This CDR3 comprises 15 residues. CDR3 protein: CASSFTGAPNQPQHF. The DNA of the CDR3 is TGTGCCAGCAGTTTTACGGGGGCTCCCAATCAGCCCCAGCATTTT.

CDR3 sequence reads: CASSIDRNHLTYEQYF. The CDR3 bases are TGCGCCAGCAGCATCGACAGGAACCACCTTACCTACGAGCAGTACTTC. The chain combines TRBV5-1 with TRBJ2-7, with a weak D call TRBD1 (6 bases). V shed 4 bases and J shed 2 bases, with 19 bases lying between them. The CDR3 totals 16 residues. Per germline, CDR1 SGHRS and CDR2 YFSETQ.

The genes are TRBV7-2 and TRBJ2-3; D ambiguous. Germline V gives CDR1 SGHTA, CDR2 FQGNSA. V was pared by 2 bases and J by 1 base, with 10 bases between. The CDR3 is 15 amino acids. The CDR3 reads CASSLIGTRTDTQYF. DNA of the CDR3: TGTGCCAGCAGCTTAATCGGAACCCGCACAGATACGCAGTATTTT.

The chain uses TRBV5-6 and TRBJ2-7, with D perhaps matching TRBD1 or TRBD2 (5 bases each). The CDR3 is 14 residues long. V was clipped by 2 bases and J by 6 bases, with 15 bases between them. In germline, CDR1 is SGHDT, CDR2 YYEEEE. The CDR3 region has the DNA TGTGCCAGCAGCTTTTTGGGGGAGTTAGGCGAGCAGTACTTC. This codes for CASSFLGELGEQYF.

The V call is TRBV19, the J call TRBJ1-1, with 9 bases identical to TRBD1. This CDR3 has 19 residues. The ends lost 1 base at V and 2 bases at J; junction bases unmatched: 14. CDR1 is LNHDA, CDR2 SQIVND, per germline (reference sequence). CDR3 in amino acids: CASSIGGTGTDGNNTEAFF. In DNA, the CDR3 is TGTGCCAGTAGTATAGGCGGGACAGGGACCGACGGGAATAACACTGAAGCTTTCTTT.

The count of this clone is one. The chain joins TRBV7-9 to TRBJ2-5, with D perhaps TRBD1 (6 bases). The J call may be mistaken, given a closer DNA end match to TRBJ2-7. The length of the CDR3 is 16 residues. Germline V gene data show CDR1 as SEHNR and CDR2 as FQNEAQ (reference sequence). The CDR3 DNA reads TGTGCCAGCAGCTTAGTGGGGCAGGGGCTAAACTACGAGCAGTACTTC. Translating gives CASSLVGQGLNYEQYF.

This chain connects TRBV6-1 to TRBJ1-6; 9 positions agree with TRBD1. This CDR3 has 15 residues. V lost 6 bases to trimming and J lost 13 bases; unmatched junction nucleotides: 13. Germline V lookup: CDR1 MNHNS, CDR2 SASEGT. This chain's CDR3 is CASRARDRESWPLHF. Written as DNA, the CDR3 is TGTGCCAGCAGAGCCCGGGACAGGGAGTCGTGGCCCCTCCACTTT.

This clone occurred a few times. This rearrangement joins TRBV19 to TRBJ1-1; D is uncertain. This CDR3 region has 14 residues. Germline V gene sequence: CDR1 LNHDA, CDR2 SQIVND (reference sequence). With 5 bases removed from V and 1 base from J, the gap between germline ends came to 11 bases. CDR3 residues: CASSLGNANTEAFF. The CDR3 DNA follows: TGTGCCAGTAGTTTGGGGAATGCGAACACTGAAGCTTTCTTT.